This TCR beta chain was captured in a study of CD8+ T cells in alopecia areata. The wider study: Grafts of skin from C3H/HeJ donors aged roughly 6-12 months with spontaneous alopecia went to female C3H/HeJ mice aged roughly 7-11 weeks.

This clone has only a few counts. Germline and genes: mouse. The CDR3 end falls 4 residues outside the read, so it is completed with the germline J gene. CDR3 length: 15 residues. Germline V gene lookup returns CDR1 SGHSN and CDR2 HYEKVE. After pooling, cutaneous lymph node cells were sorted with CD4, CD8alpha, NKG2D, NKG2ACE and other markers. cDNA prepared by RNA extraction and subsequent reverse transcription served as the template for sequencing. Data came from immunoSEQ multiplex PCR; TCRdb stores just in-frame clones and leaves some out. The repertoire shows around 300,000 clones, none seen only once; the top ten take about 1.1%.

Source material: CD4+ T cells sorted from a lymph node. The sequence came from a C3H/HeJ mouse with alopecia areata. Mouse strain MHC haplotype: H2-k. The chain couples TRBV12-1 to TRBJ2-5; TRBD2 matches 10 bases. The sequenced part of the CDR3 DNA is TGTGCCAGCTCTCTCCTGGGGGGGCCGGAAGAC. It encodes CASSLLGGPED. The full CDR3 protein reads CASSLLGGPEDTQYF.